A selection of T cell receptor beta chains follows, all from one sample in a study of blood T cells in healthy people across ages. TCRdb re-derived calls from the 5' RACE reads in MiXCR, one entry per CDR3 protein. The sample has about 380,000 distinct CDR3 sequences, about 52% seen once. Specimen: blood. The receptors shown here come from a man between 60 and 75 years old in good health. Both conserved end residues are part of each CDR3. The D gene is left open where the match is weak. Not every row has a clone size; where given, it reads once, few, many or a size class.

J gene	clone size	V gene	D gene	CDR3 protein	CDR3 DNA
TRBJ2-7	-	TRBV28	-	CASTRIQAGGYEQYF	TGTGCCAGCACAAGAATCCAAGCGGGCGGCTACGAGCAGTACTTC
TRBJ1-2	few	TRBV11-1	-	CASSYRGPWGYTF	TGTGCCAGCAGCTATCGGGGTCCCTGGGGCTACACCTTC
TRBJ2-3	-	TRBV29-1	-	CSVELSDTQYF	TGCAGCGTTGAATTGTCAGATACGCAGTATTTT
TRBJ2-5	-	TRBV25-1	-	CASGGWTGATQETQYF	TGTGCCAGCGGAGGATGGACCGGGGCTACTCAAGAGACCCAGTACTTC
TRBJ2-3	-	TRBV7-9	TRBD2	CASRPIRVAGGPVDTQYF	TGTGCCAGCAGGCCTATACGGGTAGCGGGGGGGCCGGTGGATACGCAGTATTTT
TRBJ2-1	-	TRBV6-2/TRBV6-3	-	CASLQAATLDEQFF	TGTGCCAGCCTCCAGGCCGCAACTTTGGATGAGCAGTTCTTC
TRBJ2-7	few	TRBV5-1	-	CASSSFGGGGYEQYF	TGCGCCAGCAGCTCCTTCGGGGGAGGCGGCTACGAGCAGTACTTC
TRBJ2-7	-	TRBV20-1	-	CSAMKGSGSYEQYF	TGCAGTGCCATGAAGGGTTCGGGGTCCTACGAGCAGTACTTC
TRBJ2-3	once	TRBV6-6	-	CASRYRDSRPGDTQYF	TGTGCCAGCAGATATCGGGACTCCAGGCCTGGAGATACGCAGTATTTT
TRBJ1-6	-	TRBV4-2	-	CASSQDRAGNSPLHF	TGTGCCAGCAGCCAAGATCGCGCTGGCAATTCACCCCTCCACTTT
TRBJ1-1	-	TRBV5-1	TRBD1	CASSSGQGYMNTEAFF	TGCGCCAGCAGCTCTGGACAGGGTTACATGAACACTGAAGCTTTCTTT
TRBJ1-1	-	TRBV4-2	-	CASSPTGRTEAFF	TGTGCCAGCAGCCCGACGGGGCGCACTGAAGCTTTCTTT
TRBJ2-7	-	TRBV3-1	TRBD2	CASSPQRGRAEQYF	TGTGCCAGCAGCCCGCAGCGGGGCAGGGCCGAGCAGTACTTC
TRBJ2-1	-	TRBV29-1	-	CSVRNQESYNEQFF	TGCAGCGTTAGAAATCAGGAGTCCTACAATGAGCAGTTCTTC
TRBJ1-2	-	TRBV12-3/TRBV12-4	-	CASSPRGAGSGYTF	TGTGCCAGCAGTCCGAGGGGGGCAGGGAGTGGCTACACCTTC
TRBJ2-1	-	TRBV20-1	TRBD2	CSARARAGYNEQFF	TGCAGTGCTAGAGCGAGAGCGGGGTACAATGAGCAGTTCTTC
TRBJ1-2	-	TRBV6-5	-	CASSPPGQTGYTF	TGTGCCAGCAGCCCACCCGGACAGACAGGCTACACCTTC
TRBJ2-1	few	TRBV14	-	CASSQEWFLGNEQFF	TGTGCCAGCAGCCAAGAATGGTTCCTTGGGAATGAGCAGTTCTTC
TRBJ2-5	-	TRBV30	TRBD2	CAWSRWRGAVDEQYF	TGTGCCTGGAGTCGTTGGCGGGGGGCCGTGGATGAGCAGTACTTC
TRBJ2-7	-	TRBV25-1	-	CASSESKGSTYEQYF	TGTGCCAGCAGTGAATCTAAGGGGTCGACTTACGAGCAGTACTTC
TRBJ2-3	-	TRBV28	-	CASRDFGGQSTDMQYF	TGTGCCAGCAGGGACTTTGGGGGGCAGTCCACAGATATGCAGTATTTT
TRBJ1-4	-	TRBV6-6	-	CASSYSDEKLFF	TGTGCCAGCAGTTACAGCGATGAAAAACTGTTTTTT